The clone carrying this T cell receptor beta chain was picked up many times. Its specificity is not known. As to time point: patch test 1, 2 weeks after DPC sensitization. As to treatment: therapeutic diphenylcyclopropenone sensitization with weekly scalp DPC. This CDR3 contains 14 residues. The germline gives CDR1 SGDLS, CDR2 YYNGEE. V lost 0 bases and J 2 bases, leaving 6 bases between the germline ends. Each CDR3 protein gets one entry after TCRdb re-called the RACE reads with MiXCR. The sample includes about 120,000 distinct CDR3 sequences, roughly an eighth of them seen just once. This record comes from a study of human T cells and chemical hapten exposure. Study at large: Patch tests delivered 0.01% DPC to the upper back and were evaluated at 6 days. Study-wide results and limits: In comparison with controls, expanded TCRs gave rise to a significantly larger number of large CDR3 similarity clusters.

The clonotype was recovered from a man aged 18 to 30 with alopecia areata. Some clones in this sample may be carry-over from other donors' samples. The gene calls are TRBV9 and TRBJ1-5; D is ambiguous. Sequencing was performed on whole blood, taken in connection with sensitization to the hapten diphenylcyclopropenone (DPC). Here the CDR3 reads CASSVEVGNQPQHF. The CDR3 DNA reads TGTGCCAGCAGCGTAGAAGTGGGCAATCAGCCCCAGCATTTT. The variable domain in full, completed from reference TRBV9 and TRBJ1-5, reads DSGVTQTPKHLITATGQRVTLRCSPRSGDLSVYWYQQSLDQGLQFLIQYYNGEERAKGNILERFSAQQFPDLHSELNLSSLELGDSALYFCASSVEVGNQPQHFGDGTRLSIL.